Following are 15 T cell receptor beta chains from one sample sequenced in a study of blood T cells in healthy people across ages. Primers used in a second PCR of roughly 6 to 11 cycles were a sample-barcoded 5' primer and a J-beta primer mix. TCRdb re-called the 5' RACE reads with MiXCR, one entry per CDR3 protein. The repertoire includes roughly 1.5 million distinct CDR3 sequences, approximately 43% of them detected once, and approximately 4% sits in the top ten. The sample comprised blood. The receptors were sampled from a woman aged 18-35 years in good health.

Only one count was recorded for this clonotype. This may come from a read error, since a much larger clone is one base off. This CDR3 is CSARAQRVVGGDEQFF. The CDR3 DNA reads as TGCAGTGCTAGGGCCCAGAGAGTAGTGGGTGGCGATGAGCAGTTCTTC. The gene calls are TRBV20-1 and TRBJ2-1, with unresolved D. V was trimmed by 3 bases and J by 8 bases, leaving 23 bases between them. This CDR3 contains 16 residues. Germline V CDR1 and CDR2: DFQATT, SNEGSKA (reference sequence).

The CDR3 here is CASSTTQGRDEQYF. CDR3 coding DNA: TGTGCCAGCTCAACCACACAGGGTAGGGACGAGCAGTACTTC. The chain combines TRBV18 with TRBJ2-7; D perhaps matches TRBD1 (6 bases). Trimming took off 5 bases at V and 5 bases at J, with 16 bases between the two ends. The germline CDR1 and CDR2 sequences are KGHSH and LQKENI. The CDR3 is 14 amino acids.

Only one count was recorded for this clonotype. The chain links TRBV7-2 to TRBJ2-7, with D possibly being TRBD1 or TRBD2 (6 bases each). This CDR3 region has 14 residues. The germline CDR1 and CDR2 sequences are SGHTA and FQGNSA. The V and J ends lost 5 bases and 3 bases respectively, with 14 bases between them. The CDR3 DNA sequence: TGTGCCAGCAGCCGACAGGCGGGGAACTACGAGCAGTACTTC. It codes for CASSRQAGNYEQYF.

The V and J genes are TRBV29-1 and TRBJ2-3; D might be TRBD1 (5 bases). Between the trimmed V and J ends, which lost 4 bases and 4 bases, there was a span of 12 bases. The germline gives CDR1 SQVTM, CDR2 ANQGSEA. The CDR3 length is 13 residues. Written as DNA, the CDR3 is TGCAGCGTTGCCTCCAGGGCTGCAGATACGCAGTATTTT. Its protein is CSVASRAADTQYF.

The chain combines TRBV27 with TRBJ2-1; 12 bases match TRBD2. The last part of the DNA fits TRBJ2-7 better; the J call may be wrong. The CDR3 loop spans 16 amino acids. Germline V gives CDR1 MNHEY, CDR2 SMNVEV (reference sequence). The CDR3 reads CASSPPSGRDYNEQYF. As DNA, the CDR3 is TGTGCCAGCAGTCCACCTAGCGGGAGGGATTACAATGAGCAGTACTTC.

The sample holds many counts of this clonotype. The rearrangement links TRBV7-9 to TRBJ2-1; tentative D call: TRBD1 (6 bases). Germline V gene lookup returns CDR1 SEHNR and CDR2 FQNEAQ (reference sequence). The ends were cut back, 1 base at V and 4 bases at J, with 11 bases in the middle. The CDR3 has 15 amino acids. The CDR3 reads CASSLGQGQYNEQFF. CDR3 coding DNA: TGTGCCAGCAGCTTAGGTCAGGGGCAGTACAATGAGCAGTTCTTC.

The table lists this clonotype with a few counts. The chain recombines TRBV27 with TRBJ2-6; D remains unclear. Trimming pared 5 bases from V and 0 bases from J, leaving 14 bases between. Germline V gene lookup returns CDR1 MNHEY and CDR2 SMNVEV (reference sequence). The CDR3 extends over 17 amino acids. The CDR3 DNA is TGTGCCAGCAGTCCTATCCCCGAATTCTCTGGGGCCAACGTCCTGACTTTC. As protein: CASSPIPEFSGANVLTF.

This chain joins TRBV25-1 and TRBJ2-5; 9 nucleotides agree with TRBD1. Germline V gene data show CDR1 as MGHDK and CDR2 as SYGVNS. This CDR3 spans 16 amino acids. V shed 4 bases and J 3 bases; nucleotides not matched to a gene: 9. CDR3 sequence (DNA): TGTGCCAGCAGTGGCGGGGGACAGGGCGAAAAAGAGACCCAGTACTTC. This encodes CASSGGGQGEKETQYF.

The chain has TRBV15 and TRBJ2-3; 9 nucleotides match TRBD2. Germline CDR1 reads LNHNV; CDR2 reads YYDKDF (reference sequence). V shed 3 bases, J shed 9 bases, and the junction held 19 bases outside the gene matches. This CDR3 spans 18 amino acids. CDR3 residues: CATSSPIVHSGRSQTQYF. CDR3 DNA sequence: TGTGCCACCAGCAGCCCCATCGTTCACAGCGGGAGGAGTCAGACGCAGTATTTT.

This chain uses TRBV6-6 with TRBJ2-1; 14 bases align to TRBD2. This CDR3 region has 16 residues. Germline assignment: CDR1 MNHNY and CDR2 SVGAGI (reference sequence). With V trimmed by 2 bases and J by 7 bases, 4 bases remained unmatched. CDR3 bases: TGTGCCAGCAGTTACCCCGGGACTAGCGGGAGTAATGAGCAGTTCTTC. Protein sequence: CASSYPGTSGSNEQFF.

This CDR3 reads CASRLWTSGIETQYF. The CDR3, as DNA: TGTGCCAGCAGACTCTGGACTAGCGGGATTGAGACCCAGTACTTC. This sequence joins TRBV12-3 or TRBV12-4 and TRBJ2-5; 12 nucleotides match TRBD2. Trimming removed 6 bases from V and 5 bases from J; junction bases left unmatched: 7. The CDR3 runs to 15 residues.

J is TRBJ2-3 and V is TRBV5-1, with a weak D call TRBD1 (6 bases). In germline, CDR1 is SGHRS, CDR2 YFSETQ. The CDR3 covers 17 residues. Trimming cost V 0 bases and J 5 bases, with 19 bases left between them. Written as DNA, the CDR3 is TGCGCCAGCAGCTTGGCCTACCCCGTAGAAGGGGGAGATACGCAGTATTTT. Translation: CASSLAYPVEGGDTQYF.

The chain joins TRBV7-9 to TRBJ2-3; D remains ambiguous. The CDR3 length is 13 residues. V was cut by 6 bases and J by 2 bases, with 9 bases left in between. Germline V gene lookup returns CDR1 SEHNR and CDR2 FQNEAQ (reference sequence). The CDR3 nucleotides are TGTGCCAGCAGGACAACCTACACAGATACGCAGTATTTT. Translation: CASRTTYTDTQYF.

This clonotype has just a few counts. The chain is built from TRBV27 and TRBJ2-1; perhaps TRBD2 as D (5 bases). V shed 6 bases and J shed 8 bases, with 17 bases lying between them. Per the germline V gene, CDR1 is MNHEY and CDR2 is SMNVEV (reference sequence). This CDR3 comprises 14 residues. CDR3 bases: TGTGCCAGCAGCTCGCTCGTAGCGAACCATGAGCAGTTCTTC. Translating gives CASSSLVANHEQFF.

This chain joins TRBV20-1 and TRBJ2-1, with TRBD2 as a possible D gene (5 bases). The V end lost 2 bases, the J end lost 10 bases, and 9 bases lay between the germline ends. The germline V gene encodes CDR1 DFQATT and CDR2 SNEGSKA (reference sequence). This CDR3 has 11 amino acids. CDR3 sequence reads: CSARSGHEQFF. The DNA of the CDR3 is TGCAGTGCTAGAAGCGGTCACGAGCAGTTCTTC.